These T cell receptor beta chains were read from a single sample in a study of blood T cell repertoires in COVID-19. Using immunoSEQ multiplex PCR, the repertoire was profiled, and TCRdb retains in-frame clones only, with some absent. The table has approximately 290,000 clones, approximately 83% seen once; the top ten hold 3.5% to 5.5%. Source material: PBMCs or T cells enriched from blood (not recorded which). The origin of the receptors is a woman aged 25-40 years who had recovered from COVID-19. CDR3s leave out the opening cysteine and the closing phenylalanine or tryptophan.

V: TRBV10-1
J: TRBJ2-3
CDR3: ASRGGVYTDTQY

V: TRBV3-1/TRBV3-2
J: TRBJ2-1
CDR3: ASSQDWGLRNNEQF

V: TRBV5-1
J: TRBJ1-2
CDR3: ASNPGGFSGYT

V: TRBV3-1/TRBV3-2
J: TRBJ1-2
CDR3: ASSQGGSEGEGYT

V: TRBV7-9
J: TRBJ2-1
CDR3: ASSFGRSSYNEQF

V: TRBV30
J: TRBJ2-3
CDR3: AWSLGGTQY

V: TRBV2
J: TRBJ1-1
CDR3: ASTVTRGNTEAF

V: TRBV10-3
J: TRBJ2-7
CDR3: AISGQQGGSHYEQY

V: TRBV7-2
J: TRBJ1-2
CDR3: ASSSRRQGANYGYT

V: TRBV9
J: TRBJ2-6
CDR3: ASSGSSGANVLT

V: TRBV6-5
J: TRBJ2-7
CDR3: ASSYSDRGRTYEQY

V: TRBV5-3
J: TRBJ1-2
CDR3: ARSFSSGGRNYGYT

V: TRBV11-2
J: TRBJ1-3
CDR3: ASSLVAGSGNTIY

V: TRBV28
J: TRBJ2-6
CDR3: ASSLRTGYSGANVLT

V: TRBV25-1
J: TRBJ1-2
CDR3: ASSRGGGGYGYT

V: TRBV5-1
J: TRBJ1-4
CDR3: ASSFVPDTEKLF

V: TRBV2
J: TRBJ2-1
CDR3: ASGERLAGVRF

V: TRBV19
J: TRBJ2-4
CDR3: ASSIRTGLNIQY

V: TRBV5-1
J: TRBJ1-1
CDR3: ASSLGQGQLNTEAF

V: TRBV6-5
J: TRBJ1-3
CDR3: ASSSGGASGNTIY

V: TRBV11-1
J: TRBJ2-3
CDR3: ASSPPGRGVIDTQY

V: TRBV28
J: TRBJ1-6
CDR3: ASSPTPGKGNSPLH

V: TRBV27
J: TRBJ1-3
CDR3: HQGLFIGNTIY

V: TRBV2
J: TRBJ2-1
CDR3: ASSVLRVPYNEQF

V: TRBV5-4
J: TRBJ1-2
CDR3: ATTGVNYGYT

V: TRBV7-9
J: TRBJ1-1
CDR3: ASSLGPQGNTEAF

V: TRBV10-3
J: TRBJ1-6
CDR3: ATRPTGDNSPLH

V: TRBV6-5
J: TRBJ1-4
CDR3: ASSQQGPFGEKLF

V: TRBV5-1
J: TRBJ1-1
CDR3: ASSLTANTEAF

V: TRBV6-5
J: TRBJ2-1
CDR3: ASNLRDTNEQF

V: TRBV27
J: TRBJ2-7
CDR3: ASSLQQGLLYEQY

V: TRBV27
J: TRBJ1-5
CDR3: ASSKRAVDQPQH

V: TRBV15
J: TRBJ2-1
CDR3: ATSRDLPPVSYNEQF

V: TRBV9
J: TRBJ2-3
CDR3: ASRSGTGTDTQY

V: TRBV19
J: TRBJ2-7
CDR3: ASSTLRGTGRSSYEQY

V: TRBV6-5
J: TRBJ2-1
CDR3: ASSYPRRGGNNEQF

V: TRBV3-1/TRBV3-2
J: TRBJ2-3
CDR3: ASSRTSSSTDTQY

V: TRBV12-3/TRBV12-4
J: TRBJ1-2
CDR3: ASKSTSYFRYT

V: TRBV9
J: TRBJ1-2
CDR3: ASSIGTGYGYT

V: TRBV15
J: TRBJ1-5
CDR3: ATSRVGQGNQPQH

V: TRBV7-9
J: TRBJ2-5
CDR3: ASGGETQY

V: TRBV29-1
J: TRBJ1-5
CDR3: SAGQNTDQPQH

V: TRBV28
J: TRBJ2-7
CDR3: ASTPRPGLYYEQY

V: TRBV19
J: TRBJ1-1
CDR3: ASRGWEGNTEAF

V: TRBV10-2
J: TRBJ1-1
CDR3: ASRSTGVNTEAF

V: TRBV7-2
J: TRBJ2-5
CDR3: ASSRRQVFETQY

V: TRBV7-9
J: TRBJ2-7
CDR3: ASSGTGAYEQY

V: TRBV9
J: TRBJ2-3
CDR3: ASSVDAGDTQY

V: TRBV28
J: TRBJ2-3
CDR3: ASSFIGLAGGGNTQY

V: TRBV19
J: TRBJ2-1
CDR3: ASSIVSGRAEQF

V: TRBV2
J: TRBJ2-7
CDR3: ASSVRGEEEQY

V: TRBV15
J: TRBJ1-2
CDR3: ATSRGKAENYGYT